This T cell receptor beta chain was identified during a study of blood T cells in healthy people across ages. This clonotype was counted at least ten times. V shed 0 bases, J shed 1 base, and the junction held 4 bases outside the gene matches. Germline CDR1 and CDR2: MNHEY and SVGEGT. The CDR3 is 16 amino acids. The authors ran a second PCR of about 6 to 11 cycles using a sample-barcoded 5' primer and a J-beta primer mix. MiXCR, run by TCRdb on the 5' RACE reads, gives a single entry per CDR3 protein. The sample has around 870,000 distinct CDR3 sequences, under 35% seen once. About 10 milliliters of peripheral blood were drawn from each donor into EDTA-treated tubes.

The V call is TRBV6-2 or TRBV6-3, the J call TRBJ2-5; TRBD2 aligns across 8 bases. The sequence came from an elderly woman in good health. Sample: blood. DNA for the CDR3: TGTGCCAGCAGTTACTCCGGACTAGCCCGCCAAGAGACCCAGTACTTC. Translating gives CASSYSGLARQETQYF.